This entry describes one TCR beta chain. The target antigen is unknown. The data were taken from a study of persistence of HIV-infected CD4 T cells. Study information: Isolated cells were CMV- and HIV-1 Gag-responding CD4+ T cells. A median of about 8 years of suppressive ART preceded sampling. Points from the study as a whole: Degenerate expanded CDR3beta sequences were enriched among CMV- and Gag-responding cells.

Lysates of CMV-infected fibroblasts at 10 ug/mL stimulated these cells. Sorted nonresponding memory CD4+ T cells were CD40L-negative, CD69-negative, CD45RO-high. In germline, CDR1 is WSHSY, CDR2 SAAADI. V lost 4 bases and J lost 13; bases outside the gene matches: 13. The CDR3 contains 15 residues. This was the immunoSEQ version 4 assay in survey mode. Using immunoSEQ multiplex PCR, the repertoire was profiled, and TCRdb retains in-frame clones only, with some absent. The table has roughly 34,000 clones, more than 75% seen once; the top ten hold about 6.8%. The sequencing here drew on CD4+ T cells sorted from PBMCs after approximately 19-hour stimulation, taken from a patient who received antiretroviral therapy. This clonotype was obtained from an adult woman with HIV who was CMV-seropositive. V gene TRBV10-2 combines with J gene TRBJ2-5, with TRBD1 matching 12 bases. CDR3 residues: CASSGGDRGRTSPYF. The CDR3 nucleotides are TGCGCCAGCAGTGGCGGGGACAGGGGGCGGACTAGTCCGTACTTC.